The clone carrying this TCR beta chain was found a few times. The CDR3 spans 17 residues. Germline loops: CDR1 SGHVS, CDR2 FQNEAQ. Germline trimming cut 0 bases from V and 2 bases from J; bases unmatched to any gene: 5. This record belongs to a study of identical twins. Template switching added a universal primer binding site, and final cDNA carried unique molecular identifiers. Using its own MiXCR run on the 5' RACE reads, TCRdb lists one record per CDR3 protein. The sample holds roughly 250,000 distinct CDR3 sequences, 6% to 8.5% seen once. The sample also formed part of further work on yellow fever vaccine responses in identical twins.

The J gene is TRBJ1-3, the V gene TRBV7-8, with 9 bases identical to TRBD1. This clonotype was obtained from a woman under 30 in good health. Material: CD8+ T cells sorted from blood. The CDR3 loop reads CASSLAIQGAAGNTIYF. CDR3 nucleotide sequence: TGTGCCAGCAGCTTAGCTATACAGGGGGCCGCTGGAAACACCATATATTTT.